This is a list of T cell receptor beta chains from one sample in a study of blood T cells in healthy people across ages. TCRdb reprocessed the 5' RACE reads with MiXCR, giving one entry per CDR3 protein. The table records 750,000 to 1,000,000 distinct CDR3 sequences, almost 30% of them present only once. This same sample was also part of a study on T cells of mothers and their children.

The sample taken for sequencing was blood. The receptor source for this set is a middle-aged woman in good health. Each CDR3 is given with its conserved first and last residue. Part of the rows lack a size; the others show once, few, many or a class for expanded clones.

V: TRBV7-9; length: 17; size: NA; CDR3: CASSTGEGGRRTDTQYF
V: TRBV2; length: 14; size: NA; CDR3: CARTGHSNPSEQYF
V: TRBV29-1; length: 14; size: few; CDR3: CSVEIDRNTGELFF
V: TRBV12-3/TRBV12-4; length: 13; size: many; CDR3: CASRQTGTYIQYF
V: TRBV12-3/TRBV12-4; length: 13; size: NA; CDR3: CASSPRGGDGYTF
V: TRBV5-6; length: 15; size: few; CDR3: CASSLDGTGRYGYTF
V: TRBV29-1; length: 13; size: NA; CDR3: CSVEDWRTYEQFF
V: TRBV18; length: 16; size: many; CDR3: CASSPRAGLLSSEQFF
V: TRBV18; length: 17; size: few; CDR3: CASSLLTSRAIQETQYF
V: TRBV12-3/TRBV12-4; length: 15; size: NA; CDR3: CASKGQGAMNYGYTF
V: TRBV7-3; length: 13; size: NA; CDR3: CASSLTGEGEQYF
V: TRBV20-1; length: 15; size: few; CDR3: CSARGGTGQGEKLFF
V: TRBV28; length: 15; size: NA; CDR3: CASSRTSDPYNEQFF
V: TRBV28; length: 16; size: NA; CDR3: CASRFIPGGTNEKLFF
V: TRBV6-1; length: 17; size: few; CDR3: CASSGMGTGGANYGYTF
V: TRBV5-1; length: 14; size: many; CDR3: CASSRGAANTEAFF